This T cell receptor beta chain was sequenced in a study of T cell clonotyping in hematopoietic cell transplantation. Points from the study as a whole: CD4 and CD8 repertoire contributions could not be separated without sorting. After transplant, recipient diversity fell while pathologically expanded clonotypes grew through day 180.

Trimming took off 5 bases at V and 8 bases at J, with 9 bases between the two ends. CDR1 GTSNPN and CDR2 SVGIG come from the germline V gene (reference sequence). This CDR3 is 10 amino acids long. Assay used: immunoSEQ multiplex PCR; TCRdb lists only in-frame clones, some missing. The sample holds around 8,400 clones; roughly nine tenths are singletons and the top ten take about 4.3%. The count of this clone is one. The antigen is not known. Sequencing was performed on peripheral blood mononuclear cells, taken at the time of graft-versus-host disease after allogeneic stem cell transplant. The genes are TRBV30 and TRBJ1-2, with D perhaps TRBD1 (5 bases). This receptor was obtained from a male patient in his sixties or seventies who had an allogeneic stem cell transplant from a related donor, so the T cells may come from the graft donor. Some clones in this sample may be carry-over from other donors' samples. CDR3 coding DNA: TGTGCCTGGGGAGGGGTCGGCTACACCTTC. The encoded protein is CAWGGVGYTF.